One and the same sample provided the 30 T cell receptor beta chains below, sequenced in a study of T-cell reconstitution after alpha-beta-depleted transplantation in children. Preparation of the TCRbeta library was carried out with unique molecular identifiers. TCRdb re-called the PCR reads with MiXCR, one entry per CDR3 protein. The sample records about 610,000 distinct CDR3 sequences, 10% being singletons. Here the sequenced sample was PBMCs from the stem cell graft donor, taken from the stem cell graft. Receptors originate from a human donor who donated a stem cell graft to a child with acute myeloid leukemia.

This clonotype was detected only a few times. The chain carries TRBV5-1 and TRBJ2-1, with 10 bases matching TRBD2. Germline CDR1 reads SGHRS; CDR2 reads YFSETQ. The CDR3 runs to 15 residues. After removal of 7 bases from V and 9 bases from J, the junction contained 13 bases not matched to a gene. Here the CDR3 DNA reads TGCGCCAGCGGATCGGGGCTAGCGGGAGTGGGTGAGCAGTTCTTC. Protein product: CASGSGLAGVGEQFF. The entire variable domain, with the rest obtained from reference TRBV5-1 and TRBJ2-1, is as follows: KAGVTQTPRYLIKTRGQQVTLSCSPISGHRSVSWYQQTPGQGLQFLFEYFSETQRNKGNFPGRFSGRQFSNSRSEMNVSTLELGDSALYLCASGSGLAGVGEQFFGPGTRLTVL.

In its sample, this clonotype was seen many times. The V and J genes are TRBV27 and TRBJ1-3; perhaps TRBD1 as D (6 bases). The CDR3 sequence is 13 residues long. Germline assignment: CDR1 MNHEY and CDR2 SMNVEV (reference sequence). Trimming took 5 bases from V and 4 from J, leaving 9 bases between them. CDR3 amino acids: CASSITGGNTIYF. As DNA, the CDR3 is TGTGCCAGCAGTATCACAGGGGGAAACACCATATATTTT.

V is TRBV27 and J is TRBJ1-4; D may be TRBD1 (6 bases). The CDR3 contains 16 residues. From germline, CDR1 is MNHEY and CDR2 SMNVEV (reference sequence). V lost 8 bases and J lost 8, with 24 bases in between. CDR3 amino acids: CASGPRPLTGGEKLFF. CDR3 in DNA: TGTGCCAGCGGACCTAGACCGCTGACAGGAGGGGAAAAACTGTTTTTT.

The CDR3 region is CSVDPGGNGYTF. CDR3 coding DNA: TGCAGCGTTGACCCAGGAGGCAATGGCTACACCTTC. The chain carries TRBV29-1 and TRBJ1-2; D gene unclear. Trimming removed 3 bases at V and 6 bases at J, with 11 bases between. Germline V gives CDR1 SQVTM, CDR2 ANQGSEA. The length of the CDR3 is 12 residues.

The chain joins TRBV30 to TRBJ2-7, with a weak D call TRBD1 (5 bases). V was clipped by 1 base and J by 7 bases, with 8 bases between them. The length of the CDR3 is 11 residues. Germline V lookup: CDR1 GTSNPN, CDR2 SVGIG (reference sequence). CDR3 residues: CAWSAGFEQYF. CDR3 DNA: TGTGCCTGGAGTGCAGGGTTTGAGCAGTACTTC.

V and J are TRBV20-1 and TRBJ2-1; TRBD2 is a possible D gene (5 bases). The CDR3 has 13 residues. The V end lost 5 bases, the J end lost 7 bases, and 15 bases lay between the germline ends. From germline, CDR1 is DFQATT and CDR2 SNEGSKA (reference sequence). CDR3: CSAPRGMSNEQFF. The CDR3 DNA reads as TGCAGTGCTCCTAGAGGGATGTCAAATGAGCAGTTCTTC.

The chain couples TRBV5-8 to TRBJ2-7; 9 bases match TRBD2. Germline CDR1 is SGHTS and CDR2 is YDEGEE. J was trimmed by 0 bases and V by 3 bases; bases with no gene match: 7. This CDR3 is built from 16 residues. DNA of the CDR3: TGTGCCAGCAGCTACACCTTTAGCGGGAGCTCCTACGAGCAGTACTTC. It translates to CASSYTFSGSSYEQYF.

This clonotype was found many times. The chain couples TRBV20-1 to TRBJ2-5; a weak D match, TRBD2 (5 bases). This CDR3 is 13 amino acids long. The germline V gene has CDR1 DFQATT and CDR2 SNEGSKA (reference sequence). Trimming removed 7 bases from V and 4 bases from J, with 16 bases in between. CDR3 in DNA: TGCAGTGTTTCAGAGAATCGGGGAGAGACCCAGTACTTC. This gives the protein CSVSENRGETQYF.

In its sample, this clonotype was seen many times. CDR3 DNA sequence: TGCAGTGCTCCGCTAGCGGGAGGCCCCTACGAGCAGTACTTC. Amino acids: CSAPLAGGPYEQYF. The J gene is TRBJ2-7, the V gene TRBV20-1, with 11 bases matching TRBD2. The CDR3 has 14 residues. CDR1 is DFQATT, CDR2 SNEGSKA, per germline (reference sequence). The V and J ends lost 5 bases and 2 bases, in that order; junction bases with no gene match: 5.

The V and J genes are TRBV7-2 and TRBJ2-1; D gene unclear. The CDR3 loop spans 13 amino acids. With 4 bases removed from V and 7 bases from J, the gap between germline ends came to 11 bases. Germline V CDR1 and CDR2: SGHTA, FQGNSA. CDR3 sequence reads: CASSYPTTNEQFF. The CDR3 nucleotides read TGTGCCAGCAGCTACCCGACGACGAATGAGCAGTTCTTC.

This clonotype was seen only a few times. The chain couples TRBV5-6 to TRBJ2-7, with D uncertain. V lost 0 bases to trimming and J lost 6 bases, with 13 bases between them. CDR3 size: 14 residues. The germline V gene has CDR1 SGHDT and CDR2 YYEEEE. In nucleotides, the CDR3 is TGTGCCAGCAGCTTGGATAGCTGGCTGTCCGAGCAGTACTTC. It specifies CASSLDSWLSEQYF.

This clonotype came up many times. V and J are TRBV3-1 and TRBJ2-7, with D uncertain. The CDR3 loop spans 16 amino acids. The V gene lost 6 bases and the J gene lost 4 bases, with 22 bases spanning the gap. CDR1 is LGHDT, CDR2 YNNKEL, per germline (reference sequence). CDR3 amino acids: CASSDTSGLSRYEQYF. CDR3 sequence (DNA): TGTGCCAGCAGTGACACGAGTGGGCTAAGTCGGTACGAGCAGTACTTC.

The chain uses TRBV6-4 and TRBJ2-3, with 7 bases lining up with TRBD2. Looked up from germline, CDR1 is MRHNA and CDR2 is SNTAGT. The V segment lost 5 bases and the J segment 3 bases; nucleotides outside the gene matches: 8. This CDR3 has 15 residues. CDR3 in amino acids: CASSPLGGRTDTQYF. CDR3 sequence (DNA): TGTGCCAGCAGTCCACTGGGCGGGAGAACAGATACGCAGTATTTT.

The gene calls are TRBV2 and TRBJ2-4; 7 bases align to TRBD2. The CDR3 is 12 residues long. Germline CDR1 and CDR2: SNHLY and FYNNEI. Trimming took 6 bases from V and 5 from J; bases not matched to a gene: 1. CDR3 sequence: CASRLAQNIQYF. For the CDR3, the DNA is TGTGCCAGCAGACTAGCGCAAAACATTCAGTACTTC.

The V and J genes are TRBV12-3 or TRBV12-4 and TRBJ2-1, with TRBD1 matching over 10 bases. This CDR3 spans 18 amino acids. J lost 0 bases, V lost 7 bases, and 12 bases had no gene match. The chain's CDR3 is CASKLGTGERGSYNEQFF. In nucleotides, the CDR3 is TGTGCCAGCAAACTCGGGACAGGGGAGCGGGGCTCCTACAATGAGCAGTTCTTC.

The chain carries TRBV29-1 and TRBJ2-7; the match to TRBD1 covers 10 bases. V shed 0 bases, J shed 2 bases, and the junction held 4 bases outside the gene matches. The CDR3 is made up of 15 amino acids. CDR1 is SQVTM, CDR2 ANQGSEA, per germline. This CDR3 is CSVEDLGQGAYEQYF. The CDR3 DNA sequence: TGCAGCGTTGAAGATCTAGGACAGGGGGCCTACGAGCAGTACTTC.

This clonotype showed up many times. The rearrangement uses TRBV12-3 or TRBV12-4 and TRBJ2-5; TRBD2 agrees at 7 bases. The CDR3 covers 13 residues. The junction had 2 bases not matched to a gene; V was cut back by 2 bases and J by 5 bases. The CDR3 protein is CASSLSGTETQYF. In nucleotides, the CDR3 is TGTGCCAGCAGTTTAAGCGGGACTGAGACCCAGTACTTC.

This clonotype has at least ten counts. The V gene is TRBV5-1, the J gene TRBJ1-4, with D tentatively TRBD1 (6 bases). Germline lookup yields CDR1 SGHRS and CDR2 YFSETQ. With 4 bases removed from V and 0 bases from J, the gap between germline ends came to 13 bases. The CDR3 totals 16 residues. The CDR3 bases are TGCGCCAGCAGCCCGCGGGGGGCTGCAACTAATGAAAAACTGTTTTTT. Its translation: CASSPRGAATNEKLFF.

V usage is TRBV3-1 and J usage is TRBJ1-1; TRBD1 aligns across 10 bases. CDR1 LGHDT and CDR2 YNNKEL come from the germline V gene (reference sequence). Germline trimming cut 4 bases from V and 6 bases from J; bases unmatched to any gene: 11. CDR3 size: 16 residues. CDR3 in DNA: TGTGCCAGCAGCCCGCTTACGGGACAGGGGCCCGCTGAAGCTTTCTTT. This codes for CASSPLTGQGPAEAFF. Full variable domain (rest looked up from reference TRBV3-1 and TRBJ1-1): DTAVSQTPKYLVTQMGNDKSIKCEQNLGHDTMYWYKQDSKKFLKIMFSYNNKELIINETVPNRFSPKSPDKAHLNLHINSLELGDSAVYFCASSPLTGQGPAEAFFGQGTRLTVV.

The chain carries TRBV7-6 and TRBJ2-5, with D possibly TRBD1 on 6 matching bases. Trimming removed 5 bases at V and 2 bases at J, with 21 bases between. The CDR3 contains 17 residues. Germline-derived CDR1 and CDR2 are SGHVS and FNYEAQ. The CDR3 DNA sequence: TGTGCCAGCAGCACCCCGGGACCGGGACAACCACAAGAGACCCAGTACTTC. Its translation is CASSTPGPGQPQETQYF.

The gene calls are TRBV10-2 and TRBJ2-2; no definite D call. The CDR3 is 16 residues long. V shed 0 bases and J shed 5 bases, with 13 bases lying between them. Germline assignment: CDR1 WSHSY and CDR2 SAAADI. The CDR3 spells CASSESGLVGTGELFF. CDR3 bases: TGCGCCAGCAGTGAGTCGGGCCTAGTAGGAACCGGGGAGCTGTTTTTT.

In its sample, this clonotype was seen many times. The chain uses TRBV7-9 and TRBJ1-1; 10 positions match TRBD1. Germline V gene lookup returns CDR1 SEHNR and CDR2 FQNEAQ (reference sequence). V gave up 5 bases and J gave up 0 bases; unmatched junction bases: 12. The CDR3 has 18 amino acids. CDR3 sequence (DNA): TGTGCCAGCAGCCCCGGTGGGACAGGGGCTGGGATGAACACTGAAGCTTTCTTT. Its translation: CASSPGGTGAGMNTEAFF.

This clonotype was found a few times. This chain connects TRBV20-1 to TRBJ1-2; D is uncertain. Germline loops: CDR1 DFQATT, CDR2 SNEGSKA (reference sequence). CDR3 length equals 14 residues. Trimming took off 0 bases at V and 7 bases at J, with 15 bases between the two ends. As DNA, the CDR3 is TGCAGTGCTAGAGATCGGGCGGTTCCAACTGGCTACACCTTC. This codes for CSARDRAVPTGYTF.

This chain links TRBV20-1 with TRBJ1-2; the D gene is possibly TRBD1 (5 bases). V was trimmed by 6 bases and J by 7 bases, leaving 18 bases between them. The germline gives CDR1 DFQATT, CDR2 SNEGSKA (reference sequence). This CDR3 contains 13 residues. The CDR3 sequence is CSAYRDSLSGYTF. The DNA for the CDR3 is TGCAGTGCCTATCGGGACTCCCTATCTGGCTACACCTTC.

Only a few counts were recorded for this clonotype. The V gene is TRBV7-2, the J gene TRBJ2-5, with no clear D. CDR3 length: 14 residues. CDR1 SGHTA and CDR2 FQGNSA come from the germline V gene. Trimming removed 0 bases from V and 4 bases from J, with 9 bases in between. CDR3 in amino acids: CASSLALGGETQYF. The DNA of the CDR3 is TGTGCCAGCAGCTTAGCGCTAGGTGGAGAGACCCAGTACTTC.

The chain links TRBV7-9 to TRBJ2-4, with D hard to call. V was clipped by 5 bases and J by 0 bases, with 11 bases between them. Germline V gives CDR1 SEHNR, CDR2 FQNEAQ (reference sequence). The CDR3 contains 15 residues. CDR3 nucleotide sequence: TGTGCCAGCAGCCCACCAGCCCTAGCCAAAAACATTCAGTACTTC. Its protein product is CASSPPALAKNIQYF.

V usage is TRBV25-1 and J usage is TRBJ1-1, with D possibly TRBD1 on 6 matching bases. CDR3 length: 17 residues. V was trimmed by 0 bases and J by 1 base, leaving 15 bases between them. The germline CDR1 and CDR2 sequences are MGHDK and SYGVNS. CDR3: CASSEYKGGAGNTEAFF. The CDR3 DNA follows: TGTGCCAGCAGTGAATATAAAGGGGGGGCCGGGAACACTGAAGCTTTCTTT.

J is TRBJ2-7 and V is TRBV27; 7 bases are shared with TRBD2. The CDR3 totals 15 residues. V lost 4 bases, J lost 6 bases, and 12 bases stayed unmatched. Germline V gene lookup returns CDR1 MNHEY and CDR2 SMNVEV (reference sequence). CDR3 in DNA: TGTGCCAGCAGTTGGACTAGTCCGTCCCTCTCCGAGCAGTACTTC. It specifies CASSWTSPSLSEQYF.

The rearrangement links TRBV7-3 to TRBJ2-1; D possibly corresponds to TRBD2 (5 bases). The CDR3 has 13 amino acids. Trimming left V 3 bases short and J 9 bases short, with 12 bases between. CDR1 is SGHTA, CDR2 FQGTGA, per germline. The CDR3 DNA sequence: TGTGCCAGCAGCTTCCCGCAAGAGGGTGAGCAGTTCTTC. Protein sequence: CASSFPQEGEQFF.

This clonotype was counted at least ten times. The genes are TRBV12-3 or TRBV12-4 and TRBJ1-2, with no clear D. V was cut by 7 bases and J by 2 bases, with 8 bases left in between. CDR3 size: 12 residues. The CDR3 loop is CASTQVNYGYTF. In DNA form, the CDR3 reads TGTGCCAGCACTCAGGTGAACTATGGCTACACCTTC.